Below, 3 T cell receptor beta chains from the same sample are listed, as sequenced in a study of metastatic and nonmetastatic thyroid tumors. TCRdb re-processed the PCR reads through MiXCR. The data show some 31,000 clones, over 15% seen once. Among the patients, none had received any treatment before thyroid surgery. The sample taken for sequencing was blood. The receptor source for this set is a female donor with papillary thyroid cancer or a benign thyroid nodule (not recorded which). Some clones in this sample may be carry-over from other donors' samples.

The J gene is TRBJ1-5, the V gene TRBV11-2, with TRBD1 matching 7 bases. J was trimmed by 7 bases and V by 5 bases; bases with no gene match: 11. Germline CDR1 reads SGHAT; CDR2 reads FQNNGV. The CDR3 consists of 15 residues. In DNA form, the CDR3 reads TGTGCCAGCAGCCCCGACAGGGACATAGGGCAGCCCCAGCATTTT. Its protein product is CASSPDRDIGQPQHF.

This clone came up many times. The same CDR3 arises from other DNA sequences in this sample as well. The chain combines TRBV2 with TRBJ1-5; D may be TRBD1 (5 bases). This CDR3 region has 15 residues. The germline CDR1 and CDR2 sequences are SNHLY and FYNNEI. Trimming removed 6 bases from V and 5 bases from J, with 17 bases in between. The CDR3 DNA follows: TGTGCCAGCAGGGGGTTTCCGGGGGAGGATCAGCCCCAGCATTTT. Protein: CASRGFPGEDQPQHF. The variable domain in full, with the rest retrieved from reference TRBV2 and TRBJ1-5, is EPEVTQTPSHQVTQMGQEVILRCVPISNHLYFYWYRQILGQKVEFLVSFYNNEISEKSEIFDDQFSVERPDGSNFTLKIRSTKLEDSAMYFCASRGFPGEDQPQHFGDGTRLSIL.

The rearrangement joins TRBV20-1 to TRBJ2-5, with D hard to call. Germline CDR1 is DFQATT and CDR2 is SNEGSKA (reference sequence). V was clipped by 5 bases and J by 4 bases, with 17 bases between them. CDR3 size: 14 residues. CDR3 in DNA: TGCAGTGCTTCAGTAGCTGGAAGGTCAGAGACCCAGTACTTC. The encoded protein is CSASVAGRSETQYF.